This T cell receptor beta chain is drawn from a study of T-cell reconstitution after alpha-beta-depleted transplantation in children. Study-level points and caveats: Newly produced T cells mostly accounted for T-cell counts and diversity one year post-transplant. Day-60 TCRbeta diversity that was high in some patients was derived from surviving recipient T cells and thymic progenitors. After transplant, at about two months, alpha-beta T cells were reportedly derived from several hundred expanded graft clones.

The sample holds many counts of this clonotype. Its antigen is undetermined. This CDR3 contains 15 residues. V shed 2 bases and J shed 1 base, with 9 bases lying between them. Germline lookup yields CDR1 SGHRS and CDR2 YFSETQ. Unique molecular identifiers featured in how the TCRbeta library was prepared. TCRdb reanalysed the PCR reads using MiXCR and keeps one entry per CDR3 protein. The top ten clones hold roughly 13% of a sample with some 190,000 distinct CDR3 sequences, over 8.5% of them seen once. The material was PBMCs, obtained before TCRalphabeta/CD19-depleted stem cell transplant. This chain uses TRBV5-1 with TRBJ2-2, with a tentative D call TRBD1 (5 bases). The TCR originated in a boy aged 2 to 9 with acute myeloid leukemia, due to receive a stem cell transplant. DNA for the CDR3: TGCGCCAGCAGCTTAACAGGCGAGAACACCGGGGAGCTGTTTTTT. It translates to CASSLTGENTGELFF.